Shown below are 13 T cell receptor beta chains from a single sample sequenced in a study of blood T cells in healthy people across ages. Next came a second PCR, run for about 7 to 12 cycles, which used a sample-barcoded 5' primer along with a J-beta primer mix. TCRdb used MiXCR to reprocess the 5' RACE reads, holding one entry per CDR3 protein. The table lists around 2 million distinct CDR3 sequences, 39% of them singletons. Sequenced material: blood. These receptors were obtained from a human donor in good health.

This clonotype was seen only a few times. V is TRBV27 and J is TRBJ2-3; the D is unclear. CDR3 length: 16 amino acids. Germline V gives CDR1 MNHEY, CDR2 SMNVEV (reference sequence). V lost 3 bases and J 0 bases, leaving 13 bases between the germline ends. The CDR3 protein is CASSLSVKPSTDTQYF. CDR3 nucleotide sequence: TGTGCCAGCAGTTTGTCGGTGAAACCTAGCACAGATACGCAGTATTTT.

The V gene is TRBV20-1, the J gene TRBJ1-1; no definite D call. Germline V gives CDR1 DFQATT, CDR2 SNEGSKA (reference sequence). The CDR3 is made up of 13 amino acids. Trimming pared 0 bases from V and 8 bases from J, leaving 13 bases between. The CDR3 spells CSARDTRLLEAFF. The DNA of the CDR3 is TGCAGTGCTAGAGATACGAGGCTCTTAGAAGCTTTCTTT.

This clonotype was seen a single time. This chain uses TRBV20-1 with TRBJ1-2; D unclear. Germline-derived CDR1 and CDR2 are DFQATT and SNEGSKA (reference sequence). Trimming took 6 bases from V and 7 from J, leaving 12 bases between them. The CDR3 totals 11 residues. The CDR3 spells CSAPFLPGYTF. The CDR3 DNA reads TGCAGTGCCCCCTTCCTCCCTGGCTACACCTTC.

This clonotype was seen a handful of times. V gene TRBV20-1 combines with J gene TRBJ2-3; 8 bases are a match to TRBD2. Looked up from germline, CDR1 is DFQATT and CDR2 is SNEGSKA (reference sequence). The V gene end was trimmed by 4 bases and the J gene end by 6 bases; junction bases not matched to a gene: 9. The CDR3 totals 14 residues. The CDR3 sequence is CSATRGGIQDTQYF. The CDR3 region has the DNA TGCAGTGCTACCCGGGGGGGGATCCAGGATACGCAGTATTTT.

This chain connects TRBV9 to TRBJ2-7, with 8 bases aligning to TRBD1. The CDR3 totals 15 residues. Trimming cost V 0 bases and J 2 bases; bases outside gene matches: 4. Germline CDR1 SGDLS, CDR2 YYNGEE. The CDR3 is CASSVEGQDAYEQYF. DNA of the CDR3: TGTGCCAGCAGCGTAGAGGGACAGGACGCCTACGAGCAGTACTTC.

The chain is built from TRBV20-1 and TRBJ2-1; the D gene is possibly TRBD1 (6 bases). The J call may be wrong; the DNA end is better matched by TRBJ2-7. Germline V gives CDR1 DFQATT, CDR2 SNEGSKA (reference sequence). This CDR3 contains 16 residues. The CDR3 DNA reads TGCAGTGCTAGGGGGGCAGGCGGAGATTCCTACAATGAGCAGTACTTC. It yields the protein CSARGAGGDSYNEQYF.

V and J are TRBV24-1 and TRBJ2-4, with TRBD2 identical over 7 bases. The J call may be mistaken, given a closer DNA end match to TRBJ2-7. CDR3 length: 13 residues. Germline V gene data show CDR1 as KGHDR and CDR2 as SFDVKD. The CDR3 region has the DNA TGTGCCACCAGTGATCCTAGCGGCTACGAGCAGTACTTC. Translation: CATSDPSGYEQYF.

This clonotype was counted once. This rearrangement joins TRBV7-3 to TRBJ1-2, with D unclear. V lost 2 bases, J lost 6 bases, and 16 bases lay in between. Germline V gives CDR1 SGHTA, CDR2 FQGTGA. The CDR3 is 15 residues long. CDR3 region: CASSLYPDAVNGYTF. The DNA for the CDR3 is TGTGCCAGCAGCTTATATCCCGATGCAGTGAATGGCTACACCTTC.

As to this clonotype: A much larger clone lies a single base off, so this may be a read error. V is TRBV6-2 or TRBV6-3 and J is TRBJ2-7, with D tentatively TRBD1 (5 bases). Per germline, CDR1 MNHEY and CDR2 SVGEGT. The CDR3 loop spans 12 amino acids. V shed 6 bases and J shed 5 bases, with 11 bases lying between them. The CDR3 DNA follows: TGTGCCAGCAGCTACCAGGGTCACGAGCAGTACTTC. Translated: CASSYQGHEQYF.

The chain joins TRBV29-1 to TRBJ2-7; weak D call: TRBD1 (7 bases). The ends were cut back, 6 bases at V and 0 bases at J, with 15 bases in the middle. Per the germline V gene, CDR1 is SQVTM and CDR2 is ANQGSEA. The CDR3 runs to 14 residues. The CDR3 region is CSVETGRRSYEQYF. CDR3 sequence (DNA): TGCAGCGTCGAGACAGGGAGGCGCTCCTACGAGCAGTACTTC.

The chain joins TRBV18 to TRBJ2-4; the D gene is possibly TRBD1 (5 bases). The DNA end is a closer match to TRBJ2-7, so the J assignment may be wrong. There are 14 residues in the CDR3. Per germline, CDR1 KGHSH and CDR2 LQKENI. CDR3 nucleotides: TGTGCCAGCTCCCGACAGAAGGAAGGGTACGAGCAGTACTTC. It specifies CASSRQKEGYEQYF.

In the case of this clonotype: Germline is not matched at one junction end, which may reflect a read error. This chain links TRBV5-1 with TRBJ2-4; D remains unclear. Germline loops: CDR1 SGHRS, CDR2 YFSETQ. The CDR3 totals 15 residues. CDR3 bases: TGCGCCAGCAGCTTGGAGGCCTTACCCTCCTACGAGCAGTATTTC. As protein: CASSLEALPSYEQYF.

With regard to this clonotype: One end of the junction fails to match germline, which may point to a read error. The chain is built from TRBV6-1 and TRBJ1-5; 7 nucleotides match TRBD1. Germline lookup yields CDR1 MNHNS and CDR2 SASEGT. CDR3 length: 19 residues. This chain's CDR3 is CASGSRQGGNRFGNQPQQF. The CDR3 region has the DNA TGTGCCAGCGGATCGAGACAGGGAGGCAACAGGTTTGGCAATCAGCCCCAGCAATTT.